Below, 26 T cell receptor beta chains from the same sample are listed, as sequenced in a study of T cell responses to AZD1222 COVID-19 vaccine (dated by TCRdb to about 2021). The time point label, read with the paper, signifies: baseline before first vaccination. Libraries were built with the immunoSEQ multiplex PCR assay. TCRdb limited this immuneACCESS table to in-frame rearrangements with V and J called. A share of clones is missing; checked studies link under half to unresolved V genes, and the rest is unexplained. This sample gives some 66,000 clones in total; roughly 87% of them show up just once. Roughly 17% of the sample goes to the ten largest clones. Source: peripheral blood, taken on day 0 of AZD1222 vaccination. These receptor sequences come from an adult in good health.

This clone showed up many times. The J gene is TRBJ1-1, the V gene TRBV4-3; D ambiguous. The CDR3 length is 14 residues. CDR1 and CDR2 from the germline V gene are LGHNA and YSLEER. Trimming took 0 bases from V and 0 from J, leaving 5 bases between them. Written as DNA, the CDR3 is TGCGCCAGCAGCCAAGACAGCATGAACACTGAAGCTTTCTTT. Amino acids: CASSQDSMNTEAFF.

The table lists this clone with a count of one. The CDR3, as DNA: TGTGCCAGCAGTTACTCATTGGACGAGCAGTACTTC. Translation gives CASSYSLDEQYF. The chain links TRBV6-2 or TRBV6-3 to TRBJ2-7; D is unclear. CDR1 and CDR2 from the germline V gene are MNHEY and SVGEGT. V was pared by 0 bases and J by 5 bases, with 5 bases between. The length of the CDR3 is 12 residues.

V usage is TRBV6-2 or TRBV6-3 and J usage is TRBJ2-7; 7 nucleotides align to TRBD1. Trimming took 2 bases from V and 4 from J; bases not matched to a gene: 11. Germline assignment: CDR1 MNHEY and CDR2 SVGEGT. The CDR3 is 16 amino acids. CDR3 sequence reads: CASSYADTKGAYEQYF. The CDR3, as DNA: TGTGCCAGCAGTTACGCCGACACAAAGGGGGCGTACGAGCAGTACTTC.

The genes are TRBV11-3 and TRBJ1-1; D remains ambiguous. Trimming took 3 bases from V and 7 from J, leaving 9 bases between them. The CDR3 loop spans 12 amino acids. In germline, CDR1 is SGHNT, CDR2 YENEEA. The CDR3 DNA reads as TGTGCCAGCAGCTTGAGGACCCATGAAGCTTTCTTT. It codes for CASSLRTHEAFF.

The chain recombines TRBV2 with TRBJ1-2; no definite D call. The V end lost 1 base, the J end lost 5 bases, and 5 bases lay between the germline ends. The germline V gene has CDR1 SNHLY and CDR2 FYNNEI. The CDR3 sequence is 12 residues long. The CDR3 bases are TGTGCCAGCAGTGAAGGAGGGTATGGCTACACCTTC. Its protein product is CASSEGGYGYTF.

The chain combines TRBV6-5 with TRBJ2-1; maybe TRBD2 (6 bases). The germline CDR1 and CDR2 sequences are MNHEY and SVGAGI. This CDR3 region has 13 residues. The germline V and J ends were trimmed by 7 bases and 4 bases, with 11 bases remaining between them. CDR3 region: CASMERVYNEQFF. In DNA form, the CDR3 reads TGTGCCAGCATGGAGCGGGTATACAATGAGCAGTTCTTC.

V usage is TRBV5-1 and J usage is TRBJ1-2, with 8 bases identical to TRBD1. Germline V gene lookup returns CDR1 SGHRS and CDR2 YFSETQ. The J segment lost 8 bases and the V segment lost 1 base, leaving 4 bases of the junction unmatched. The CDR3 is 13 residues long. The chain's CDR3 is CASSLQGARGYTF. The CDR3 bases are TGCGCCAGCAGCTTGCAGGGGGCGAGGGGCTACACCTTC. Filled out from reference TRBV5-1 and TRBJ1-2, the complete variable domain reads KAGVTQTPRYLIKTRGQQVTLSCSPISGHRSVSWYQQTPGQGLQFLFEYFSETQRNKGNFPGRFSGRQFSNSRSEMNVSTLELGDSALYLCASSLQGARGYTFGSGTRLTVV.

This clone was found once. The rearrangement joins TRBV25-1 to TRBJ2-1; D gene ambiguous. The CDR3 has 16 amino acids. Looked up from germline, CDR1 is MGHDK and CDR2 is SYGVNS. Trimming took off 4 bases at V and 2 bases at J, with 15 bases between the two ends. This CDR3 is CASSGLNTATYNEQFF. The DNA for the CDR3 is TGTGCCAGCAGTGGTCTTAATACAGCTACCTACAATGAGCAGTTCTTC.

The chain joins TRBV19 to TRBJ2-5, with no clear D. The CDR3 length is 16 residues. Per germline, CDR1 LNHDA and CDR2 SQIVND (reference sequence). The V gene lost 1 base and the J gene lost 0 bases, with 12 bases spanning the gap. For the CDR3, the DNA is TGTGCCAGTAGTATAGCGAGCTCATCGTACCAAGAGACCCAGTACTTC. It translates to CASSIASSSYQETQYF.

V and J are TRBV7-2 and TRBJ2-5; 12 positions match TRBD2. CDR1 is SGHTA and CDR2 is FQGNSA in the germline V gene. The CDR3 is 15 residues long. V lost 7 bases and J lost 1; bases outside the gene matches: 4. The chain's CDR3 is CASTLLAGGQETQYF. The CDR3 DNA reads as TGTGCCAGCACCCTACTAGCGGGGGGCCAAGAGACCCAGTACTTC.

CDR3 protein: CASSLDRGGYGYTF. The CDR3 DNA sequence: TGTGCCAGCAGCTTGGACAGGGGAGGCTATGGCTACACCTTC. The chain carries TRBV5-6 and TRBJ1-2; 7 bases fit TRBD1. The V segment lost 0 bases and the J segment 4 bases; nucleotides outside the gene matches: 3. Per germline, CDR1 SGHDT and CDR2 YYEEEE. This CDR3 is built from 14 residues.

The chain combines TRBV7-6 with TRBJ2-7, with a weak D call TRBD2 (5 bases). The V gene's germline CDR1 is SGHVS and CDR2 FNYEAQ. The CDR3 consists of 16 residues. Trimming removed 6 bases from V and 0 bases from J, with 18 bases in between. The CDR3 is CASRFHGDGSSYEQYF. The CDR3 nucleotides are TGTGCCAGCAGGTTTCACGGGGATGGGAGCTCCTACGAGCAGTACTTC.

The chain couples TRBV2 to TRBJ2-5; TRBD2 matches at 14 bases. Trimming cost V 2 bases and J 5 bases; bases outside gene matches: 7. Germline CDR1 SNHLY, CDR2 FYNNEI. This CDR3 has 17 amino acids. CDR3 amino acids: CASSEPRGLAGVETQYF. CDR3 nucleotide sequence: TGTGCCAGCAGTGAACCGCGGGGACTAGCGGGAGTGGAGACCCAGTACTTC.

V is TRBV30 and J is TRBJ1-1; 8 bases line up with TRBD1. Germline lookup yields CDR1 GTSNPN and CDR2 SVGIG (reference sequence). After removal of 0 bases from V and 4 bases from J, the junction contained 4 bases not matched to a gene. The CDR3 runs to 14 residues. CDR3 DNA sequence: TGTGCCTGGAGTGTAGGACAGGGTAGCACTGAAGCTTTCTTT. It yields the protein CAWSVGQGSTEAFF. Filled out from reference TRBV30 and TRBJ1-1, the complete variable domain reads SQTIHQWPATLVQPVGSPLSLECTVEGTSNPNLYWYRQAAGRGLQLLFYSVGIGQISSEVPQNLSASRPQDRQFILSSKKLLLSDSGFYLCAWSVGQGSTEAFFGQGTRLTVV.

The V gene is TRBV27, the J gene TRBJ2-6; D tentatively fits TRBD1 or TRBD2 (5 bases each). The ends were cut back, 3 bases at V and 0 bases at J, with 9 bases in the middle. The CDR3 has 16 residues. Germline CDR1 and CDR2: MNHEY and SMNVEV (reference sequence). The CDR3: CASSFGGNSGANVLTF. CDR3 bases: TGTGCCAGCAGTTTTGGGGGTAACTCTGGGGCCAACGTCCTGACTTTC.

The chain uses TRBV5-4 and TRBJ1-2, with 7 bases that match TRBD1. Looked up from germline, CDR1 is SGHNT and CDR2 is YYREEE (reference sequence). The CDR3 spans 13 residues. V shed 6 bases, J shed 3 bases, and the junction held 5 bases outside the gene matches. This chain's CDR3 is CASNFRGDYGYTF. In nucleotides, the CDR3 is TGTGCCAGCAATTTCAGGGGGGACTATGGCTACACCTTC.

The CDR3 DNA reads TGTGCCAGCAGTCCCGGGACGAGGGGAGGCTCAGAAGCTTTCTTT. This sequence encodes CASSPGTRGGSEAFF. This chain joins TRBV2 and TRBJ1-1; D may be TRBD1 (5 bases). This CDR3 is 15 amino acids long. V was trimmed by 5 bases and J by 8 bases, leaving 21 bases between them. Germline values: CDR1 SNHLY, CDR2 FYNNEI.

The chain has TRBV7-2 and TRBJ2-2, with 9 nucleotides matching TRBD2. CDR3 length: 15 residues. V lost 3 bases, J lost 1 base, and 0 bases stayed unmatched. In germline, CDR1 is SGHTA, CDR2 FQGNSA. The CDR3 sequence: CASSFSGGNTGELFF. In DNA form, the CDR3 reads TGTGCCAGCAGCTTTAGCGGGGGGAACACCGGGGAGCTGTTTTTT.

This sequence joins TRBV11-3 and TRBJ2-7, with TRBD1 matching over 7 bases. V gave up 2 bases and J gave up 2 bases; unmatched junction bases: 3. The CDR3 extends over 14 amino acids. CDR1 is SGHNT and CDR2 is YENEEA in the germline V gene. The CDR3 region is CASSLRGPTYEQYF. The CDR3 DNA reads TGTGCCAGCAGCTTAAGGGGGCCGACCTACGAGCAGTACTTC.

CDR3 protein: CASRGGESYEQYF. CDR3 nucleotide sequence: TGTGCCAGCAGGGGGGGGGAGAGCTACGAGCAGTACTTC. This chain uses TRBV6-5 with TRBJ2-7; 7 positions match TRBD2. There are 13 residues in the CDR3. Looked up from germline, CDR1 is MNHEY and CDR2 is SVGAGI. With V trimmed by 6 bases and J by 3 bases, 5 bases remained unmatched.

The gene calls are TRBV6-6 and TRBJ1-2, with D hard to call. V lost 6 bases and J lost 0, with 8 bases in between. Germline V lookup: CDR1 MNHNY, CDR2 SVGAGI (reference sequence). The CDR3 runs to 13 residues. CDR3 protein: CASRLTTNYGYTF. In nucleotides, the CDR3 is TGTGCCAGCAGGCTGACAACTAACTATGGCTACACCTTC.

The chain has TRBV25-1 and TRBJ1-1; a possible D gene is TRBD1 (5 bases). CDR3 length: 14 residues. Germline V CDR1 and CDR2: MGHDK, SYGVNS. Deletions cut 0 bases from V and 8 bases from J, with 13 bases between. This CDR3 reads CASSEYFQGGEAFF. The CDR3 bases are TGTGCCAGCAGTGAATACTTTCAGGGTGGGGAAGCTTTCTTT.

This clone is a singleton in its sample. In DNA, the CDR3 is TGTGCCAGCAGGGGGTTTGATACGCAGTATTTT. Protein: CASRGFDTQYF. The rearrangement links TRBV27 to TRBJ2-3, with unresolved D. Germline CDR1 reads MNHEY; CDR2 reads SMNVEV (reference sequence). The ends were cut back, 6 bases at V and 6 bases at J, with 7 bases in the middle. The CDR3 runs to 11 residues.

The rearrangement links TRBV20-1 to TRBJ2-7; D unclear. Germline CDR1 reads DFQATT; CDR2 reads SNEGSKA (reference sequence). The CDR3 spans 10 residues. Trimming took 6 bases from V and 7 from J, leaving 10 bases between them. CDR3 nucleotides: TGCAGTGCAGCGACTGAAGAGCAGTACTTC. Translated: CSAATEEQYF.

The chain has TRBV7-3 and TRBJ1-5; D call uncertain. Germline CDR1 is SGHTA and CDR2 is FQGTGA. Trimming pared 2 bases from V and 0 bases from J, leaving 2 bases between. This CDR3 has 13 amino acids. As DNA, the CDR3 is TGTGCCAGCAGCTTAGATAGCAATCAGCCCCAGCATTTT. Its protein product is CASSLDSNQPQHF.

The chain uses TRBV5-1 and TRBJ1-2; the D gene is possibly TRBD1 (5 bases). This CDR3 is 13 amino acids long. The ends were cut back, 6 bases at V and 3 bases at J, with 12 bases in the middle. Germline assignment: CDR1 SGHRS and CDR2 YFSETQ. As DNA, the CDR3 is TGCGCCAGCACCGAAACAGGCGACTATGGCTACACCTTC. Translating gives CASTETGDYGYTF.